This T cell receptor beta chain was profiled in a study of shared clonotypes between healthy human individuals. Looking at the study overall: Donors had three CD4 naive, three CD4 memory, two CD8 naive and one CD8 memory plate apiece.

The CDR3 contains 19 residues. V dropped 1 base and J dropped 1 base, with 19 bases sitting between them. Germline lookup yields CDR1 MNHEY and CDR2 SMNVEV (reference sequence). The input for sorted-subset replicate PCRs was 200 to 250 ng DNA, 25,000 to 35,000 T cell genomes. The protocol was immunoSEQ multiplex PCR, while the TCRdb copy is restricted to in-frame clones and leaves out a portion. The table shows about 2,100,000 clones, with about 93% occurring only once. Naive CD8 isolation took CD45RO-negative cells positively selected for CCR7 and excluded terminally differentiated effector memory CD45RA+ cells. On this clone itself: Antigen: not known.

General study points: The researchers took only blood, and tissue repertoires probably look different.

This chain uses TRBV27 with TRBJ1-4, with D possibly TRBD1 on 5 matching bases. This sequence was found in a man between 18 and 29 years old in good health. Some clones in this sample may be carry-over from other donors' samples. Sample: naive CD8+ T cells from PBMCs. This chain's CDR3 is CASSLFGSGLRVTNEKLFF. Here the CDR3 DNA reads TGTGCCAGCAGTTTATTCGGTTCGGGACTCAGGGTAACTAATGAAAAACTGTTTTTT.